These T cell receptor beta chains were read from a single sample in a study of control samples from healthy donors and cancer patients. Assay: immunoSEQ multiplex PCR; the TCRdb copy retains only in-frame clones and omits some. The sample has more than 95,000 clones; more than 85% are singletons. The sample taken for sequencing was blood. All receptors derive from a young man in good health. CDR3s include the opening cysteine and the closing phenylalanine or tryptophan. The D gene is left open where the match is weak. Expanded clones are given a class, and other clones once, few, many or no size at all.

CDR3 length: 17
J gene: TRBJ1-1
clone size: NA
D gene: NA
V gene: TRBV30
CDR3 protein: CASDPTMRWRQGTEAFF
CDR3 DNA: TGTGCCTCAGACCCGACGATGAGGTGGAGGCAGGGCACTGAAGCTTTCTTT

CDR3 length: 13
J gene: TRBJ2-7
clone size: NA
D gene: TRBD1
V gene: TRBV7-2
CDR3 protein: CASSSRQGVEQYF
CDR3 DNA: TGTGCCAGCAGCTCCAGACAGGGCGTCGAGCAGTACTTC

CDR3 length: 13
J gene: TRBJ1-6
clone size: NA
D gene: NA
V gene: TRBV7-9
CDR3 protein: CASSLTDYSPLHF
CDR3 DNA: TGTGCCAGCAGCTTGACAGACTATTCACCCCTCCACTTT

CDR3 length: 13
J gene: TRBJ2-1
clone size: NA
D gene: TRBD2
V gene: TRBV5-4
CDR3 protein: CASRNATSYEQFF
CDR3 DNA: TGTGCCAGCAGGAACGCGACTAGCTATGAGCAGTTCTTC

CDR3 length: 15
J gene: TRBJ1-1
clone size: NA
D gene: NA
V gene: TRBV27
CDR3 protein: CASSLRGALNTEAFF
CDR3 DNA: TGTGCCAGCAGTTTAAGGGGGGCGCTGAACACTGAAGCTTTCTTT

CDR3 length: 15
J gene: TRBJ1-1
clone size: NA
D gene: TRBD1
V gene: TRBV4-1
CDR3 protein: CASSQEGRGPSEAFF
CDR3 DNA: TGCGCCAGCAGCCAAGAAGGCAGGGGGCCGTCGGAAGCTTTCTTT

CDR3 length: 17
J gene: TRBJ1-3
clone size: NA
D gene: NA
V gene: TRBV11-2
CDR3 protein: CASSLSWGHNSGNTIYF
CDR3 DNA: TGTGCCAGCAGCTTAAGTTGGGGACATAACTCTGGAAACACCATATATTTT

CDR3 length: 15
J gene: TRBJ1-2
clone size: NA
D gene: NA
V gene: TRBV3-1/TRBV3-2
CDR3 protein: CASSRSSSTYYGYTF
CDR3 DNA: TGTGCCAGCAGCCGTTCCTCCTCGACATACTATGGCTACACCTTC

CDR3 length: 15
J gene: TRBJ2-3
clone size: once
D gene: TRBD2
V gene: TRBV2
CDR3 protein: CASSPLAVSTDTQYF
CDR3 DNA: TGTGCCAGCAGTCCACTAGCGGTGAGCACAGATACGCAGTATTTT

CDR3 length: 17
J gene: TRBJ1-5
clone size: NA
D gene: NA
V gene: TRBV28
CDR3 protein: CASSLSSAGYSNQPQHF
CDR3 DNA: TGTGCCAGCAGTTTATCCTCCGCTGGGTATAGCAATCAGCCCCAGCATTTT

CDR3 length: 17
J gene: TRBJ2-1
clone size: NA
D gene: TRBD2
V gene: TRBV7-9
CDR3 protein: CASSLDTSGRAGGEQFF
CDR3 DNA: TGTGCCAGCAGCTTGGATACTAGCGGGAGAGCCGGCGGTGAGCAGTTCTTC

CDR3 length: 12
J gene: TRBJ1-1
clone size: NA
D gene: NA
V gene: TRBV27
CDR3 protein: CASSLKSGEAFF
CDR3 DNA: TGTGCCAGCAGTTTAAAATCTGGAGAAGCTTTCTTT

CDR3 length: 13
J gene: TRBJ1-1
clone size: once
D gene: NA
V gene: TRBV29-1
CDR3 protein: CSVAGRMNTEAFF
CDR3 DNA: TGCAGCGTGGCGGGACGTATGAACACTGAAGCTTTCTTT

CDR3 length: 16
J gene: TRBJ2-7
clone size: NA
D gene: TRBD2
V gene: TRBV19
CDR3 protein: CASKGSRTSDSYEQYF
CDR3 DNA: TGTGCCAGTAAAGGTAGTCGGACTAGCGATTCCTACGAGCAGTACTTC

CDR3 length: 13
J gene: TRBJ1-6
clone size: NA
D gene: TRBD1
V gene: TRBV7-9
CDR3 protein: CASSGTGGSPLHF
CDR3 DNA: TGTGCCAGCAGCGGGACAGGGGGATCACCCCTCCACTTT

CDR3 length: 12
J gene: TRBJ2-7
clone size: NA
D gene: NA
V gene: TRBV5-6
CDR3 protein: CASSLEDYEQYF
CDR3 DNA: TGTGCCAGCAGCTTGGAGGACTACGAGCAGTACTTC

CDR3 length: 13
J gene: TRBJ1-3
clone size: NA
D gene: NA
V gene: TRBV7-3
CDR3 protein: CASSLGSGNTIYF
CDR3 DNA: TGTGCCAGCAGCTTAGGGTCTGGAAACACCATATATTTT

CDR3 length: 15
J gene: TRBJ2-7
clone size: NA
D gene: TRBD2
V gene: TRBV19
CDR3 protein: CASRSTGTSGYEQYF
CDR3 DNA: TGTGCCAGTAGAAGCACCGGGACTAGCGGCTACGAGCAGTACTTC

CDR3 length: 14
J gene: TRBJ2-5
clone size: NA
D gene: NA
V gene: TRBV5-5
CDR3 protein: CASSLLLGGETQYF
CDR3 DNA: TGTGCCAGCAGCTTGTTGCTGGGTGGGGAGACCCAGTACTTC

CDR3 length: 12
J gene: TRBJ2-7
clone size: NA
D gene: NA
V gene: TRBV20-1
CDR3 protein: CSASGLVGEQYF
CDR3 DNA: TGCAGTGCTAGTGGTCTAGTGGGCGAGCAGTACTTC

CDR3 length: 16
J gene: TRBJ2-1
clone size: once
D gene: NA
V gene: TRBV4-3
CDR3 protein: CASSQEPSRNYNEQFF
CDR3 DNA: TGCGCCAGCAGCCAAGAACCCAGCCGAAACTACAATGAGCAGTTCTTC